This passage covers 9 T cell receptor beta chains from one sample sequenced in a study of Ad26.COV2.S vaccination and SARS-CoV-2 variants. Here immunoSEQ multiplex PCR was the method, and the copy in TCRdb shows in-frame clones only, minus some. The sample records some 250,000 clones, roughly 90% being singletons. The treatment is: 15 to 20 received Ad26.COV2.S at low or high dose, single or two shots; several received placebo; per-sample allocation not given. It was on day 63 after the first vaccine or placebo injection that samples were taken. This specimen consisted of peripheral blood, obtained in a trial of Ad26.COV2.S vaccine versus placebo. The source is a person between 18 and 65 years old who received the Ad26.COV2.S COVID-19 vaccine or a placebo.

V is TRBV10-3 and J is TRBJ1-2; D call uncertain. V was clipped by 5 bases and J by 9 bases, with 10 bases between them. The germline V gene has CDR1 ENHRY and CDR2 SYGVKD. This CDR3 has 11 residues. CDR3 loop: CAISLGLSYTF. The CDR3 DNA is TGTGCCATCAGTTTAGGGCTCAGCTACACCTTC.

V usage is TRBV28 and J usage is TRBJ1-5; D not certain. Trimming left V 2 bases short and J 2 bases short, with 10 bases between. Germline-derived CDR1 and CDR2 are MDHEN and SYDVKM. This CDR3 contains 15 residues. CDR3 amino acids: CASSLRPRGNQPQHF. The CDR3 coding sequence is TGTGCCAGCAGTTTACGGCCCCGGGGCAATCAGCCCCAGCATTTT.

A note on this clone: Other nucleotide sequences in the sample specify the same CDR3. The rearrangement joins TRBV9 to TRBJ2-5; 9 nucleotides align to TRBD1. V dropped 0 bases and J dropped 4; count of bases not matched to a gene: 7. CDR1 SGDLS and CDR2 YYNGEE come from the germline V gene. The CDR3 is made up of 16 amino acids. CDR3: CASSVAGTGGRETQYF. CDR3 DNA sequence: TGTGCCAGCAGCGTAGCGGGAACAGGGGGCCGAGAGACCCAGTACTTC. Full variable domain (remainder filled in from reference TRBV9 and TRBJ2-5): DSGVTQTPKHLITATGQRVTLRCSPRSGDLSVYWYQQSLDQGLQFLIQYYNGEERAKGNILERFSAQQFPDLHSELNLSSLELGDSALYFCASSVAGTGGRETQYFGPGTRLLVL.

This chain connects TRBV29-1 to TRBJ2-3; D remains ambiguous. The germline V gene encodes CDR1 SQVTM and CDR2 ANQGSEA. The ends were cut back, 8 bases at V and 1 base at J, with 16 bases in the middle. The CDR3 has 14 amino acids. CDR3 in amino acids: CSLPNLPRTDTQYF. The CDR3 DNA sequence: TGCAGCCTTCCCAATCTGCCCCGCACAGATACGCAGTATTTT.

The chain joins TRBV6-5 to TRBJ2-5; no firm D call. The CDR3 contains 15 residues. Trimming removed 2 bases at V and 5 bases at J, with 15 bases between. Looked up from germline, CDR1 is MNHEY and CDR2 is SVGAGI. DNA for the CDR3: TGTGCCAGCAGTTACCTATCAAAGGCCGGGGAGACCCAGTACTTC. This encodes CASSYLSKAGETQYF.

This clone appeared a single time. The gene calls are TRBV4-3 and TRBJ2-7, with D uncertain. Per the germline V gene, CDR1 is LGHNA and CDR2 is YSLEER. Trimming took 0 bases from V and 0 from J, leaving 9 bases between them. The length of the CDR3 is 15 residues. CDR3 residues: CASSQDWGNSYEQYF. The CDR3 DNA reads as TGCGCCAGCAGCCAAGATTGGGGAAACTCCTACGAGCAGTACTTC.

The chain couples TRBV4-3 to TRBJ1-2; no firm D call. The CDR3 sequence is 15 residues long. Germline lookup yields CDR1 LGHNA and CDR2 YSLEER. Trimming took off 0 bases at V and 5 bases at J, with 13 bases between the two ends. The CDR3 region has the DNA TGCGCCAGCAGCCAAGATCCGGGAGGAGAATATGGCTACACCTTC. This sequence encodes CASSQDPGGEYGYTF.

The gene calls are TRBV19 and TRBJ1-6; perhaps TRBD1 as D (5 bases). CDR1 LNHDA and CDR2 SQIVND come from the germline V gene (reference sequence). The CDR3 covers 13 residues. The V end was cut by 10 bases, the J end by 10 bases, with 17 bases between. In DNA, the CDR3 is TGTGCCACCCATGGTCGGGAGGGGTCACCCCTCCACTTT. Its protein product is CATHGREGSPLHF.

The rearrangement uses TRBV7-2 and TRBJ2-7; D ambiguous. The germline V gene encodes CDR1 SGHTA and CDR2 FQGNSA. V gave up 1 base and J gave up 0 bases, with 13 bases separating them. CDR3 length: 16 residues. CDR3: CASSLGGSSSSYEQYF. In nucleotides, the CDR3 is TGTGCCAGCAGCTTAGGTGGCTCCTCGAGCTCCTACGAGCAGTACTTC.